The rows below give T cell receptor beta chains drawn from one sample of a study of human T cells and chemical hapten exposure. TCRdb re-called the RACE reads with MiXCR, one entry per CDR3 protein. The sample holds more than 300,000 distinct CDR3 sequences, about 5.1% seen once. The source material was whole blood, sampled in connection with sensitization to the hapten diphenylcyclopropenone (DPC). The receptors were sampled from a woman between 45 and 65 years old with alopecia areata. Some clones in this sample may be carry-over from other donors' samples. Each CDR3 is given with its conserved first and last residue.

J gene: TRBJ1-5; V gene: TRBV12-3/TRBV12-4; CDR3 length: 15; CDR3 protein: CASSFTRGGNQPQHF
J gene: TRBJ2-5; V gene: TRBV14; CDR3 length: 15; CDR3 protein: CASSHRKEPRETQYF
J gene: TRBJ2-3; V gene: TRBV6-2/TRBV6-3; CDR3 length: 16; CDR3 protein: CASSYNGDESTDTQYF
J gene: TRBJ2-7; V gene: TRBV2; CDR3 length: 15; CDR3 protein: CASSEQPGGTYEQYF
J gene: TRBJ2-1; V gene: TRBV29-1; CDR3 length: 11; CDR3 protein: CSGGRYNEQFF
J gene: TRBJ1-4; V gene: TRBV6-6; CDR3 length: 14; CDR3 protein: CASSSGTGGFELFF
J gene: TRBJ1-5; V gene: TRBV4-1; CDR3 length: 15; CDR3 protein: CASSHPEPIGPPQHF
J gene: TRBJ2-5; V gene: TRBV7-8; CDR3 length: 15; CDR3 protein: CASSSNSGGSETQYF
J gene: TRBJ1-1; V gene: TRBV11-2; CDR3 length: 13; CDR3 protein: CASSRGPAGEAFF
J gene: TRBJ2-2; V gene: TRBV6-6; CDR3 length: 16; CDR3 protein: CASSHPSGGNTGELFF
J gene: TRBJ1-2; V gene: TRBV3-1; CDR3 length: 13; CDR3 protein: CASSQEPNYGYTF
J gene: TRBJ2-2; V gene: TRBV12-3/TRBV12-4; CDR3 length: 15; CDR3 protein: CASSPDRGNTGELFF
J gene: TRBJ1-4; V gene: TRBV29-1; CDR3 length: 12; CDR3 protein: CSVGAVNEKLFF
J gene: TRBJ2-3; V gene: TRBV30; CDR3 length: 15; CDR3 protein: CAWILSGDQADTQYF
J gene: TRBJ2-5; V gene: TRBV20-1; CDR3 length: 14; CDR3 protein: CSARGGAAQETQYF
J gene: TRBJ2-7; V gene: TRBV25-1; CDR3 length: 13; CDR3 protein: CASSDDPHYEQYF
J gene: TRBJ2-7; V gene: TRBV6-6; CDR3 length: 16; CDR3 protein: CASSYSKQGVTYEQYF
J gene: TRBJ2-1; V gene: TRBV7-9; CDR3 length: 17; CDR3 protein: CASSLGGLAGAHNEQFF
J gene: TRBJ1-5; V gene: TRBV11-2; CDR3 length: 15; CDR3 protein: CASSISPSGHQPQHF
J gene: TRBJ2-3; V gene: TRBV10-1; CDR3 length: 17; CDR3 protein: CASRPLRLAGSTDTQYF
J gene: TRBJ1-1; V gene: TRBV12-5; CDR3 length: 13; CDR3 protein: CASGLGVGTEAFF
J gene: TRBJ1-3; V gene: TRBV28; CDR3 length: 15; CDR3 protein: CASSYGGGSGNTIYF
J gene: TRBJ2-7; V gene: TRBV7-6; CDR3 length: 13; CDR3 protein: CASSLKGGSEQYF
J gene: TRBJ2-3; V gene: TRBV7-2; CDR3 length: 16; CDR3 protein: CASSLGLATRTDTQYF
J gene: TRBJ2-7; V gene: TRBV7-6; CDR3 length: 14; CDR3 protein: CASSPGTGRDEQYF
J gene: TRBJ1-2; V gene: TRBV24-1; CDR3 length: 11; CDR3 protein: CATSDWYGYTF
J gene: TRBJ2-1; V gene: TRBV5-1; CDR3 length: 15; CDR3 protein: CASSFGVVGVNEQFF
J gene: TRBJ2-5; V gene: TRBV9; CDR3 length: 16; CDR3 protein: CASSAGPGLQGETQYF
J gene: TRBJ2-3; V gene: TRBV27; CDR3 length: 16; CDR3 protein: CASSLGPSGRTDTQYF
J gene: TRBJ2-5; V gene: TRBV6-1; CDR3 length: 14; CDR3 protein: CASGPGLGEETQYF
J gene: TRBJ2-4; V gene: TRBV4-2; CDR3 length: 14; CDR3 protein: CASSQDLADSFQYF
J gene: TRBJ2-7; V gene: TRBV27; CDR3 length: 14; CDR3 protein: CASRPMVVGSEQCF
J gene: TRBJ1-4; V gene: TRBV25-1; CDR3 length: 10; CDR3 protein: CATLGEKLFF
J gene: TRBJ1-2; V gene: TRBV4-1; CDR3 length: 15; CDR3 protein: CASSQDLRTNYGYTF
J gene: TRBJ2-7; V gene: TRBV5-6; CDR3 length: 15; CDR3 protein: CASSSPASVYGEQYF
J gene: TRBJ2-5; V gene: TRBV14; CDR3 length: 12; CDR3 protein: CASSHHPETQYF
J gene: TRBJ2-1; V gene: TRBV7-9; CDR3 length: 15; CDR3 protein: CAILPGTGGHNEQFF
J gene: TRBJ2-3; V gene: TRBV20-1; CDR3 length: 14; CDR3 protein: CSAPGLLGEDTQYF
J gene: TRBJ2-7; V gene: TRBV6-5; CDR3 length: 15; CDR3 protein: CASSRGQGLSYEQYF
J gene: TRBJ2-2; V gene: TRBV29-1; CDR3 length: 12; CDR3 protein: CSVSEPTGELFF
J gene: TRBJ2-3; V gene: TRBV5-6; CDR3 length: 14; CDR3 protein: CASSPGVATDTQYF
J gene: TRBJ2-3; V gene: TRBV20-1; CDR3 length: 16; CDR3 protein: CSAPGTSRSGADTQYF
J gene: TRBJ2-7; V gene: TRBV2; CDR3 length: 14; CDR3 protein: CASSGDRGLGRRYF
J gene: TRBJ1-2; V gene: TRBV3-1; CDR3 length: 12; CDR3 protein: CASSGSTHGYTF
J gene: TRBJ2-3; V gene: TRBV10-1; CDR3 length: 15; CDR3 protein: CASSGPGQGSDTQYF
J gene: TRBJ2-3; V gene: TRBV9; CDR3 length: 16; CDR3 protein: CASSGTSGRSLDTQYF
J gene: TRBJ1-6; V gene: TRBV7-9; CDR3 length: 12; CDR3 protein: CASSLGGIPLHF
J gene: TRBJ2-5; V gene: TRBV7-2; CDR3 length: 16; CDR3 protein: CASSLRGTSGKETQYF
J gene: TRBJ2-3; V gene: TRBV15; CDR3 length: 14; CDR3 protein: CATSPGYRTDTQYF
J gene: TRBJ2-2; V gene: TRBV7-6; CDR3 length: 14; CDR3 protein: CASSPRDDTGELFF
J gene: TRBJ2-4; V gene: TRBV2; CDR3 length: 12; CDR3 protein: CASRGVKNIQYF
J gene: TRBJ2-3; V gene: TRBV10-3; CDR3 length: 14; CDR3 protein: CAISESRGTDTQYF
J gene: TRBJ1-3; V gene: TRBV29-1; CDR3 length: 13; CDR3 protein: CSVGQGAGNTIYF
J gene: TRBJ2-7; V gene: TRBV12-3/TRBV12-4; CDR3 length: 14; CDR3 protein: CASREGLASYEQYF
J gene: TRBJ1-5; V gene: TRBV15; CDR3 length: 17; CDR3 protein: CATSRDRSRGRNQPQHF
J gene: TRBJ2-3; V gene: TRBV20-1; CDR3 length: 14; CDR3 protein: CSAVYSGDSVTQYF
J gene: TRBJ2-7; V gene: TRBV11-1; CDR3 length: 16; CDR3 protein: CASSLFSEGTVNEQYF
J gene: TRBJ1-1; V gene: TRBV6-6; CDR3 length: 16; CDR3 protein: CASSYSKRGGDTEAFF
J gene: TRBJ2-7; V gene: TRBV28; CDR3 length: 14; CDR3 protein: CASSPSGIPTEQYF
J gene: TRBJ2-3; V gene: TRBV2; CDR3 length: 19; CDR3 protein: CASSASPLAGGPITDTQYF